The 22 T cell receptor beta chains reported below all come from one sample, sequenced in a study of tissue T cells after allogeneic stem cell transplantation. The table came from immunoSEQ multiplex PCR; TCRdb's copy has only in-frame clones and leaves some out. The sample carries about 26,000 clones, around 90% recorded once. The material was blood, obtained before transplantation. The receptors come from a male donor at least 60 years old who later had graft-versus-host disease after an allogeneic stem cell transplant.

V and J are TRBV29-1 and TRBJ1-1; D might be TRBD1 (6 bases). Germline values: CDR1 SQVTM, CDR2 ANQGSEA. V dropped 4 bases and J dropped 11 bases, with 23 bases sitting between them. CDR3 size: 14 residues. The DNA for the CDR3 is TGCAGCGTTGTTTCTGGGACAACCACTCGGAGGGCTTTCTTT. As protein: CSVVSGTTTRRAFF.

V usage is TRBV6-5 and J usage is TRBJ1-3; D is undetermined. Germline assignment: CDR1 MNHEY and CDR2 SVGAGI. V was cut by 0 bases and J by 0 bases, with 9 bases left in between. The CDR3 loop spans 16 amino acids. CDR3 DNA: TGTGCCAGCAGTTACTCGTTTGCTCGCTCTGGAAACACCATATATTTT. Its translation: CASSYSFARSGNTIYF.

This chain uses TRBV10-2 with TRBJ2-1; 11 bases line up with TRBD2. Trimming took 5 bases from V and 5 from J; bases not matched to a gene: 8. The CDR3 spans 16 residues. In germline, CDR1 is WSHSY, CDR2 SAAADI. The CDR3 region is CASSHGGLAENNEQFF. The CDR3 DNA is TGCGCCAGCAGTCATGGGGGACTAGCGGAGAACAATGAGCAGTTCTTC.

This rearrangement joins TRBV4-2 to TRBJ2-5, with D possibly matching TRBD2 (6 bases). CDR1 is LGHNA and CDR2 is YNFKEQ in the germline V gene. V lost 4 bases and J 2 bases, leaving 14 bases between the germline ends. The CDR3 sequence is 15 residues long. CDR3 sequence: CASSPAWGTQETQYF. DNA of the CDR3: TGTGCCAGCAGCCCAGCCTGGGGGACTCAAGAGACCCAGTACTTC.

The chain joins TRBV27 to TRBJ2-7; D is unclear. CDR3 length: 13 amino acids. Trimming pared 5 bases from V and 7 bases from J, leaving 15 bases between. CDR1 and CDR2 from the germline V gene are MNHEY and SMNVEV (reference sequence). This CDR3 reads CASSNRAQLEQYF. The CDR3 bases are TGTGCCAGCAGTAACCGGGCACAGTTGGAGCAGTACTTC.

The chain employs TRBV10-3 and TRBJ2-5; a weak D match, TRBD1 (5 bases). The CDR3 length is 13 residues. Germline V gives CDR1 ENHRY, CDR2 SYGVKD. V lost 7 bases to trimming and J lost 2 bases, with 11 bases between them. The CDR3 reads CAINQGRQETQYF. The CDR3 nucleotides read TGTGCCATCAACCAGGGTAGACAAGAGACCCAGTACTTC.

The chain combines TRBV4-3 with TRBJ1-5, with D unresolved. With 4 bases removed from V and 3 bases from J, the gap between germline ends came to 13 bases. Looked up from germline, CDR1 is LGHNA and CDR2 is YSLEER. The CDR3 covers 15 residues. The CDR3 sequence: CASSPQMNTNQPQHF. CDR3 nucleotide sequence: TGCGCCAGCAGCCCCCAAATGAACACCAATCAGCCCCAGCATTTT.

J is TRBJ2-5 and V is TRBV15; 8 bases line up with TRBD1. Germline loops: CDR1 LNHNV, CDR2 YYDKDF (reference sequence). V was pared by 6 bases and J by 9 bases, with 12 bases of the junction left unmatched. CDR3 length equals 14 residues. The CDR3 region is CATSLPDRVKAQYF. In DNA, the CDR3 is TGTGCCACCAGTCTTCCGGACAGGGTTAAGGCCCAGTACTTC.

V and J are TRBV7-8 and TRBJ1-4, with D possibly TRBD1 on 6 matching bases. Trimming left V 8 bases short and J 7 bases short, with 32 bases between. This CDR3 has 19 amino acids. The V gene's germline CDR1 is SGHVS and CDR2 FQNEAQ. The CDR3: CASALGGAGATSRGEKLFF. As DNA, the CDR3 is TGTGCCAGCGCCCTAGGGGGGGCAGGGGCCACGTCCAGGGGTGAAAAACTGTTTTTT. Full variable domain (remainder filled in from reference TRBV7-8 and TRBJ1-4): GAGVSQSPRYKVAKRGQDVALRCDPISGHVSLFWYQQALGQGPEFLTYFQNEAQLDKSGLPSDRFFAERPEGSVSTLKIQRTQQEDSAVYLCASALGGAGATSRGEKLFFGSGTQLSVL.

The chain recombines TRBV28 with TRBJ2-7; D uncertain. The CDR3 loop spans 13 amino acids. V lost 10 bases to trimming and J lost 0 bases, with 13 bases between them. Germline CDR1 reads MDHEN; CDR2 reads SYDVKM. The CDR3 region is CATIQDSSYEQYF. CDR3 nucleotides: TGTGCCACCATTCAGGATAGCTCCTACGAGCAGTACTTC.

V is TRBV3-1 (or the pseudogene TRBV3-2) and J is TRBJ1-1; D is uncertain. Germline V gene data show CDR1 as LGHDT and CDR2 as YNNKEL (reference sequence). This CDR3 spans 13 amino acids. V shed 0 bases and J shed 5 bases, with 7 bases lying between them. The CDR3 sequence is CASSQDRRTEAFF. The CDR3 DNA reads TGTGCCAGCAGCCAAGATCGGAGGACTGAAGCTTTCTTT.

The gene calls are TRBV2 and TRBJ1-2; 8 positions match TRBD1. Trimming at V came to 4 bases and at J to 8 bases, leaving 3 bases not matched to a gene. CDR1 is SNHLY, CDR2 FYNNEI, per germline. This CDR3 comprises 12 residues. In nucleotides, the CDR3 is TGTGCCAGCAGTGCGGACAGGGCAGGCTACACCTTC. It codes for CASSADRAGYTF.

The chain employs TRBV9 and TRBJ1-2; no reliable D call. Germline V CDR1 and CDR2: SGDLS, YYNGEE. V lost 0 bases to trimming and J lost 4 bases, with 13 bases between them. This CDR3 is built from 15 residues. Here the CDR3 reads CASSVEARGSYGYTF. CDR3 nucleotides: TGTGCCAGCAGCGTAGAGGCCAGAGGGTCCTATGGCTACACCTTC.

This rearrangement joins TRBV6-5 to TRBJ1-5; no firm D call. V gave up 10 bases and J gave up 6 bases, with 19 bases separating them. In germline, CDR1 is MNHEY, CDR2 SVGAGI. CDR3 length equals 14 residues. This CDR3 is CATLPPKRIQPQHF. The CDR3 coding sequence is TGTGCCACCTTACCTCCTAAACGAATTCAGCCCCAGCATTTT.

This clone appeared once. The rearrangement links TRBV19 to TRBJ1-1, with a weak D call TRBD1 (5 bases). The CDR3 length is 16 residues. V was cut by 4 bases and J by 1 base, with 16 bases left in between. Germline V gene sequence: CDR1 LNHDA, CDR2 SQIVND (reference sequence). The CDR3 nucleotides are TGTGCCAGTAGTACCGCGACAGTACGGAAGAACACTGAAGCTTTCTTT. Its protein product is CASSTATVRKNTEAFF.

V gene TRBV5-5 combines with J gene TRBJ2-7, with 7 bases identical to TRBD2. J gave up 6 bases and V 2 bases, and 8 bases lay outside the gene matches. Germline V lookup: CDR1 SGHKS, CDR2 YYEKEE (reference sequence). The CDR3 runs 14 residues. CDR3 nucleotides: TGTGCCAGCAGCTTTGGGGGGGTCAATGGCGAGCAGTACTTC. Translated: CASSFGGVNGEQYF.

This sequence joins TRBV6-5 and TRBJ1-2; D may be TRBD1 (5 bases). CDR1 and CDR2 from the germline V gene are MNHEY and SVGAGI. This CDR3 comprises 14 residues. V was cut by 4 bases and J by 7 bases, with 16 bases left in between. This CDR3 is CASSSRDSRSGYTF. For the CDR3, the DNA is TGTGCCAGCAGTTCCCGGGACTCAAGGTCTGGCTACACCTTC.

The chain links TRBV14 to TRBJ2-3, with 9 bases matching TRBD2. The CDR3 is 20 amino acids. Germline-derived CDR1 and CDR2 are SGHDN and FVKESK. V lost 0 bases, J lost 5 bases, and 18 bases stayed unmatched. The CDR3 DNA reads as TGTGCCAGCAGCCAAGATCGCATCAAACGACATAGCGGGAGTATAGATACGCAGTATTTT. Its translation: CASSQDRIKRHSGSIDTQYF.

This sequence joins TRBV3-1 (or the pseudogene TRBV3-2) and TRBJ2-1; the D call may be TRBD1 or TRBD2 (5 bases each). The germline V gene encodes CDR1 LGHDT and CDR2 YNNKEL (reference sequence). V lost 6 bases and J lost 4, with 13 bases in between. The CDR3 sequence is 14 residues long. The CDR3 nucleotides are TGTGCCAGCAGACGGGACGTTTTTTACAATGAGCAGTTCTTC. Residues: CASRRDVFYNEQFF.

This clone was found once. The chain links TRBV11-3 to TRBJ2-3, with 10 bases lining up with TRBD2. Unmatched junction bases numbered 4, after V lost 0 bases and J lost 4 bases. Germline V CDR1 and CDR2: SGHNT, YENEEA. CDR3 length equals 16 residues. CDR3: CASSLDPSGGADTQYF. The CDR3 DNA follows: TGTGCCAGCAGCTTAGATCCCAGCGGGGGGGCAGATACGCAGTATTTT.

The chain has TRBV3-1 (or the pseudogene TRBV3-2) and TRBJ2-7; no firm D call. V dropped 3 bases and J dropped 7 bases, with 16 bases sitting between them. The CDR3 spans 14 residues. Per germline, CDR1 LGHDT and CDR2 YNNKEL (reference sequence). CDR3 sequence reads: CASSHPEGDWEQYF. The CDR3 DNA sequence: TGTGCCAGCAGCCACCCCGAAGGAGATTGGGAGCAGTACTTC.

The gene calls are TRBV3-1 (or the pseudogene TRBV3-2) and TRBJ2-7, with D perhaps TRBD2 (5 bases). The CDR3 runs 12 residues. V was pared by 4 bases and J by 4 bases, with 8 bases between. The germline gives CDR1 LGHDT, CDR2 YNNKEL (reference sequence). The CDR3 DNA reads as TGTGCCAGCAGCCTCGGGGAGTACGAGCAGTACTTC. Encoded protein: CASSLGEYEQYF.